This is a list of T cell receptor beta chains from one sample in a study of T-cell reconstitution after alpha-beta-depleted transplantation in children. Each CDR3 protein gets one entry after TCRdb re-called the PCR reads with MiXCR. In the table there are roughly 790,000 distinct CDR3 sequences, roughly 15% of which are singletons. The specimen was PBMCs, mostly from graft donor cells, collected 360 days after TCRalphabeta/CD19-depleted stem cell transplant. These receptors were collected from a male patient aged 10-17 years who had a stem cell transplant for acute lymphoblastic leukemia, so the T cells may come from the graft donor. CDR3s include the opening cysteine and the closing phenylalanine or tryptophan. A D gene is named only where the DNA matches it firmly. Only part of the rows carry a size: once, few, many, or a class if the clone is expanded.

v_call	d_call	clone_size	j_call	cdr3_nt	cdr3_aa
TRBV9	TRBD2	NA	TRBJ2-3	TGTGCCAGCAGAGCTAGCGGGAGGAGCACAGATACGCAGTATTTT	CASRASGRSTDTQYF
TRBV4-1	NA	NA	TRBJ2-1	TGCGCCAGCAGCCAAGATGTTGTCAGGGGTCGGTTCTTC	CASSQDVVRGRFF
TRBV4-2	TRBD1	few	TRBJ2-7	TGTGCCAGCAGCCAAGATCGTGGGACAGGGAGGGAGGAGCAGTACTTC	CASSQDRGTGREEQYF
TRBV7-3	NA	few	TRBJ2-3	TGTGCCAGCAGCACCGGAACCTGGGGGGCAGATACGCAGTATTTT	CASSTGTWGADTQYF
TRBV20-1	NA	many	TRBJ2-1	TGCAGTGCTAGAGAAGACTCCCCTCTAACTCAGTTCTTC	CSAREDSPLTQFF
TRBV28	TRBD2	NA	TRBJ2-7	TGTGCCAGCAGTTTGGGACTAGCGGCAGCCGGTGGTTACGAGCAGTACTTC	CASSLGLAAAGGYEQYF
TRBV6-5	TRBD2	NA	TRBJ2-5	TGTGCCAGCAGTTACTCGACCCTAGCGGTGGAGACCCAGTACTTC	CASSYSTLAVETQYF
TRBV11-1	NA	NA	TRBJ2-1	TGTGCCAGCAGCTTAGACAGGGACGGGTTCTACAATGAGCAGTTCTTC	CASSLDRDGFYNEQFF
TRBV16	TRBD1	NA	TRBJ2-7	TGTGCCAGCAGCCACCCGGGACAGGGGGCTCGGGAGCAGTACTTC	CASSHPGQGAREQYF
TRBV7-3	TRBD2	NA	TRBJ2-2	TGTGCCAGCAGCCTGAGCCCGGGACTAGTGGACTCCGGGGAGCTGTTTTTT	CASSLSPGLVDSGELFF
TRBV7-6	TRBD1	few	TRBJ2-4	TGTGCCAGCAGCGTAGGCCCAGGGGGCCAAAACATTCAGTACTTC	CASSVGPGGQNIQYF
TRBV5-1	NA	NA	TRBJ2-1	TGCGCCAGCCGCCGCGGTTGGGCGAGTTACAATGAGCAGTTCTTC	CASRRGWASYNEQFF
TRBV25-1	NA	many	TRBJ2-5	TGTGCCAGCGGATCAGTGTACCCCCAGGAGACCCAGTACTTC	CASGSVYPQETQYF
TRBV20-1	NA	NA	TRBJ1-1	TGCAGTAGGCCTGGGGAGAACACTGAAGCTTTCTTT	CSRPGENTEAFF
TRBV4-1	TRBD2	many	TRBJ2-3	TGCGCCAGCAGCCAAGGGCTAGCGGGAACAGATACGCAGTATTTT	CASSQGLAGTDTQYF
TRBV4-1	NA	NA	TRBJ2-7	TGCGCCAGCAGCCAAGTCGGGCGGGGACACTCCTACGAGCAGTACTTC	CASSQVGRGHSYEQYF
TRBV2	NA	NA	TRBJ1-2	TGTGCCAGCAGTGAAGTAGGAGATCGATCCCGTGGCTACACCTTC	CASSEVGDRSRGYTF
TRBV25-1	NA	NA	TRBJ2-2	TGTGCCAGCAGTGAATCCAGGGGACACTACACCGGGGAGCTGTTTTTT	CASSESRGHYTGELFF
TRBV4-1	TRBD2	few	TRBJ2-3	TGCGCCAGCAGCCAACAGCAGACTAGCGGGAGGGTATCGGAGACAGATACGCAGTATTTT	CASSQQQTSGRVSETDTQYF
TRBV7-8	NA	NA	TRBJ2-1	TGTGCCAGCACCCTCTATCGCAGGGTCAATGAGCAGTTCTTC	CASTLYRRVNEQFF
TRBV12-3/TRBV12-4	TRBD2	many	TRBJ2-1	TGTGCCAGCAGCCCCGGGACTACGTACAATGAGCAGTTCTTC	CASSPGTTYNEQFF
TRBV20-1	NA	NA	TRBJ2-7	TGCAGTGCCGGCCGGCAGCCCTACGAGCAGTACTTC	CSAGRQPYEQYF
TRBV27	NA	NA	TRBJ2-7	TGTGCCAGCACCTGGGGGAGCGAGCAGTACTTC	CASTWGSEQYF
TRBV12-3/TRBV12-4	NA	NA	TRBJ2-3	TGTGCCAGCAGTTCTTTGGGACCACCTCCAGATACGCAGTATTTT	CASSSLGPPPDTQYF
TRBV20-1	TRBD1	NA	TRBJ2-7	TGCAGTGCCCCGGGGACAGGGGCCTACGAGCAGTACTTC	CSAPGTGAYEQYF
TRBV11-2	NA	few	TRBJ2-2	TGTGCCAGCAGCTTAGCTGTAACCACGGCCGGGGAGCTGTTTTTT	CASSLAVTTAGELFF
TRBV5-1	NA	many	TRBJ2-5	TGCGCCAGCAGCTTACCAAAGCCCTGGACGGGACGCCAAGAGACCCAGTACTTC	CASSLPKPWTGRQETQYF
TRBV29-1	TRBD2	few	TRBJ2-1	TGCAGCGTGCCCTTTCTAGCGGGGGACAATGAGCAGTTCTTC	CSVPFLAGDNEQFF
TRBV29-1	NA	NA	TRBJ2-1	TGCAGCGTTTTTCAGCCCAGGGTCGGCAATGAGCAGTTCTTC	CSVFQPRVGNEQFF
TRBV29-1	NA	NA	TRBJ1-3	TGCAGCGTTGACCGAGCGTCTGGAAACACCATATATTTT	CSVDRASGNTIYF
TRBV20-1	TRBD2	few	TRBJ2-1	TGCAGGGGTGGACTAGCGGGAATTGGTGGCGATGAGCAGTTCTTC	CRGGLAGIGGDEQFF
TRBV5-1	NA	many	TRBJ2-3	TGTGCCAGCAGCTTACCGACAGATACGCAGTATTTT	CASSLPTDTQYF
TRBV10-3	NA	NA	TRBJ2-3	TGTGCCATCAGTGAGTCGACTCGGTCTACCGATACGCAGTATTTT	CAISESTRSTDTQYF
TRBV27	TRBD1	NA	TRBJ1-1	TGTGCCAGCAGTCACCGGGACAGGGACCCTGAAGCTTTCTTT	CASSHRDRDPEAFF
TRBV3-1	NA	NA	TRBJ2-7	TGTGCCAGCAGCCATCGGGACGGGTTCGGTTACGAGCAGTACTTC	CASSHRDGFGYEQYF
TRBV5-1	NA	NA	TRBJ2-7	TGCGCCAGCAGCTTGGCCTTCAACAGGAGGTCCGACGAGCAGTACTTC	CASSLAFNRRSDEQYF
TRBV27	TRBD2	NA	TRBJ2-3	TGTGCCAGCAGTTTCCGAGCGGGAGGGACAGATACGCAGTATTTT	CASSFRAGGTDTQYF
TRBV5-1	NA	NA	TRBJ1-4	TGCGCCAGCAGCGGGGGTCGTAATGAAAAACTGTTTTTT	CASSGGRNEKLFF
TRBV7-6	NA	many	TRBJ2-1	TGTGCCAGCAGCTTAGGTCCTACAGGGTACAATGAGCAGTTCTTC	CASSLGPTGYNEQFF
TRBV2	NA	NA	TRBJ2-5	TGTGCCAGCAGCCTACTGACTAGACAAGAGACCCAGTACTTC	CASSLLTRQETQYF
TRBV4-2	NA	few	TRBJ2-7	TGTGCCAGCAGCCAAGTTAACGGCCCTCCCTACGAGCAGTACTTC	CASSQVNGPPYEQYF
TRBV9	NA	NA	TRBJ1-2	TGTGCCAGCAGCCCCCCGGCAGCTAGCTATGGCTACACCTTC	CASSPPAASYGYTF
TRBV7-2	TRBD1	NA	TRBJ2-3	TGTGCCAGCAGCTTAGACAGGGGGCCCCCCACAGATACGCAGTATTTT	CASSLDRGPPTDTQYF
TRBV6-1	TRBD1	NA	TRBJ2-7	TGTGCCAGCGAATCGACAGGGAGCAACGAGCAGTACTTC	CASESTGSNEQYF
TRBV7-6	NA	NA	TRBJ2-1	TGTGCCAGCAGCTTAGAGACCGCAACCTCCTACAATGAGCAGTTCTTC	CASSLETATSYNEQFF
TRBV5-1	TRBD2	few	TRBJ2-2	TGCGCCAGCACCCAAGAAACTAGCGGGCTACTCACCGGGGAGCTGTTTTTT	CASTQETSGLLTGELFF
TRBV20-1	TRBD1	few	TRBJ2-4	TGCAGTGCTAGAAGGGACAGTTCTCGAAACATTCAGTACTTC	CSARRDSSRNIQYF
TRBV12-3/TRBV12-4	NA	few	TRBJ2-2	TGTGCCAGCAGTCCACGACAGTATTCGAACACCGGGGAGCTGTTTTTT	CASSPRQYSNTGELFF
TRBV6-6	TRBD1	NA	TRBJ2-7	TGTGCCAGCAGTAGACAGGGTTTGGGGGAGCAGTACTTC	CASSRQGLGEQYF
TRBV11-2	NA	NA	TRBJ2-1	TGTGCCAGCAGCCCTTTAACAGGGAAAATGAAGTTCTTC	CASSPLTGKMKFF
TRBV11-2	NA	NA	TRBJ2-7	TGTGCCAGCAGATTGACACGGACCACCTACGAGCAGTCCTTC	CASRLTRTTYEQSF
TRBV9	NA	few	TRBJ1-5	TGTGCCAGCAGCGTTAGAACTCTGCCACCCCAGCCCCAGCATTTT	CASSVRTLPPQPQHF
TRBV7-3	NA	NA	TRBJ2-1	TGTGCCAGCAGCTTAACGGCGATTGGCGATGAGCAGTTCTTC	CASSLTAIGDEQFF